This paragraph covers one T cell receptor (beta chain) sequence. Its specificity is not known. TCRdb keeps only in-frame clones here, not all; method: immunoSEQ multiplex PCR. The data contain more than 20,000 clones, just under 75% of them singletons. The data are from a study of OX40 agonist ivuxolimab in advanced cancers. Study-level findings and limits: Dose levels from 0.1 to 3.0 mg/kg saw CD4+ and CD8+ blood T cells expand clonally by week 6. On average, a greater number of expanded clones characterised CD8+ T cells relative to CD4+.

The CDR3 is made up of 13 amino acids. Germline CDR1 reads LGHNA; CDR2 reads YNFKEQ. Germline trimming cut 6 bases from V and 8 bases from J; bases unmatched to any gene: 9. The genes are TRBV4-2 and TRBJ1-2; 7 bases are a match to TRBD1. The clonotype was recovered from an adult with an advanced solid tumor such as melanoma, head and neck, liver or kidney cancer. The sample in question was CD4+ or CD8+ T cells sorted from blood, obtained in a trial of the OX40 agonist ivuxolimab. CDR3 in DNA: TGTGCCAGCAGAACCGGGACAGCTCTCGGCTACACCTTC. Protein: CASRTGTALGYTF.